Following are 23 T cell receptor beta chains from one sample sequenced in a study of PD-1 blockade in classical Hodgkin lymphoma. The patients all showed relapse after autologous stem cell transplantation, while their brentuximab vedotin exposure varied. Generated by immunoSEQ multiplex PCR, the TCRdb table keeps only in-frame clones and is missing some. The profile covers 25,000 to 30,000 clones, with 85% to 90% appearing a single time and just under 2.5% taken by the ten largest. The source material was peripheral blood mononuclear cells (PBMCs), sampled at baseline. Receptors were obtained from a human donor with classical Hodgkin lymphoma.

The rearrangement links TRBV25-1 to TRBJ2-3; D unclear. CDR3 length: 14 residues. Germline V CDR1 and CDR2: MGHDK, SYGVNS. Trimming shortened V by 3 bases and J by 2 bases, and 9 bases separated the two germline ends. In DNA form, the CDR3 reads TGTGCCAGCAGTGATTTCTCGAACACAGATACGCAGTATTTT. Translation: CASSDFSNTDTQYF. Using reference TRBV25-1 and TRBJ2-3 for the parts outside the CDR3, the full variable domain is EADIYQTPRYLVIGTGKKITLECSQTMGHDKMYWYQQDPGMELHLIHYSYGVNSTEKGDLSSESTVSRIRTEHFPLTLESARPSHTSQYLCASSDFSNTDTQYFGPGTRLTVL.

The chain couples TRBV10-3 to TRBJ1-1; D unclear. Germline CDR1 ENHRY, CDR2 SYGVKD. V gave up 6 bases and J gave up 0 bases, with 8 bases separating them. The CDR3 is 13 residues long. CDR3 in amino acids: CAIRSAVNTEAFF. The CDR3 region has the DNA TGTGCCATCAGATCGGCCGTGAACACTGAAGCTTTCTTT.

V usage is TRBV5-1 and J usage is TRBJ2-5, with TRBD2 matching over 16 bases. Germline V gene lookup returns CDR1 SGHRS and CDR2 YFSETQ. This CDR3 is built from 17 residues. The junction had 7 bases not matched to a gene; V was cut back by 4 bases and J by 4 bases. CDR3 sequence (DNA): TGCGCCAGCAGCGCAGGGACTAGCGGGGGGGCCTTAGAGACCCAGTACTTC. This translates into CASSAGTSGGALETQYF.

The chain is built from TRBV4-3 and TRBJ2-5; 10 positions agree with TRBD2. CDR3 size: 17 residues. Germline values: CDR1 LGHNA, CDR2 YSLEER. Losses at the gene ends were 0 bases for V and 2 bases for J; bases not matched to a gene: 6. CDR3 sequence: CASSQDRLAGVQETQYF. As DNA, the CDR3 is TGCGCCAGCAGCCAAGATAGGCTAGCGGGGGTACAAGAGACCCAGTACTTC.

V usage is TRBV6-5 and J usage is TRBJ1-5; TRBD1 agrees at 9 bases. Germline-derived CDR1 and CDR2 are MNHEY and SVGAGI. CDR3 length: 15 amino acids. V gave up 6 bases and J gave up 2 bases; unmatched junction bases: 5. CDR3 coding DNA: TGTGCCAGCAGACGAAGGACAGGGGGCAATCAGCCCCAGCATTTT. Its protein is CASRRRTGGNQPQHF.

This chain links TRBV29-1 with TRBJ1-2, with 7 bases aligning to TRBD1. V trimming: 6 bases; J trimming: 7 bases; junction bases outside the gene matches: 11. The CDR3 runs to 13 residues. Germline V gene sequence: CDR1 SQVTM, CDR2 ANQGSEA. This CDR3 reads CSVQDRFHPGYTF. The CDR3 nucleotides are TGCAGCGTCCAGGACAGGTTCCACCCTGGCTACACCTTC.

The chain's CDR3 is CASSEAYGYTF. In DNA form, the CDR3 reads TGTGCCAGCAGTGAGGCTTATGGCTACACCTTC. The J gene is TRBJ1-2, the V gene TRBV25-1; D not resolved. From germline, CDR1 is MGHDK and CDR2 SYGVNS. The V gene lost 3 bases and the J gene lost 5 bases, with 4 bases spanning the gap. This CDR3 has 11 residues.

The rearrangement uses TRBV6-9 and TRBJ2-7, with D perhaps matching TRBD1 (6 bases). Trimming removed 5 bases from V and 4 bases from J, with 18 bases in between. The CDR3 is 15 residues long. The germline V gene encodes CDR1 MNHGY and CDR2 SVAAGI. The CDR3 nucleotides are TGTGCCAGCAGTCCCCAAACAGGGACCATATACGAGCAGTACTTC. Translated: CASSPQTGTIYEQYF.

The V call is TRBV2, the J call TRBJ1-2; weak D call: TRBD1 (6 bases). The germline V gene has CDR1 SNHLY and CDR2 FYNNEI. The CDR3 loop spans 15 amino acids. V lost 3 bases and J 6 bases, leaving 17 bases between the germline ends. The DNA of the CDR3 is TGTGCCAGCAGTGATGCTTGGGGGCAATTAAATGGCTACACCTTC. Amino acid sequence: CASSDAWGQLNGYTF.

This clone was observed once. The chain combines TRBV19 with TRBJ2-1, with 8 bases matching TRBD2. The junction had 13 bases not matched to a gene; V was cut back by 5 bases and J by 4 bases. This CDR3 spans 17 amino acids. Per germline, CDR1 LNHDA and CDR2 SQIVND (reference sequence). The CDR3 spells CASSSESLAGPYNEQFF. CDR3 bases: TGTGCCAGTAGTTCTGAATCCCTAGCGGGCCCATACAATGAGCAGTTCTTC.

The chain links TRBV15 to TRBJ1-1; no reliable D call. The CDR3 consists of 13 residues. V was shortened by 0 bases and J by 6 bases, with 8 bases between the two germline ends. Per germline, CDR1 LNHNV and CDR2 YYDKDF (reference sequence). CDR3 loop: CATSRDFLAEAFF. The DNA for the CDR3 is TGTGCCACCAGCAGAGATTTCCTGGCTGAAGCTTTCTTT.

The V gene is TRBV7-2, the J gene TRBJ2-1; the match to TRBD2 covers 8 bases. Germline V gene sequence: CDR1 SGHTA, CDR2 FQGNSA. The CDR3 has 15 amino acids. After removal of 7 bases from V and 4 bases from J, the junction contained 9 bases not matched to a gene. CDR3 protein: CASIRLANSYNEQFF. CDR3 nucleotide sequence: TGTGCCAGCATTCGACTAGCGAACTCATACAATGAGCAGTTCTTC.

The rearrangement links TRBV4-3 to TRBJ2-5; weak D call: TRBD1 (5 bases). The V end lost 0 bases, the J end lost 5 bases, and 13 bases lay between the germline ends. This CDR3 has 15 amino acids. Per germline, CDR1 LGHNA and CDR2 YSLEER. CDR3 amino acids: CASSQDVGPFETQYF. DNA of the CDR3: TGCGCCAGCAGCCAAGATGTGGGGCCTTTTGAGACCCAGTACTTC.

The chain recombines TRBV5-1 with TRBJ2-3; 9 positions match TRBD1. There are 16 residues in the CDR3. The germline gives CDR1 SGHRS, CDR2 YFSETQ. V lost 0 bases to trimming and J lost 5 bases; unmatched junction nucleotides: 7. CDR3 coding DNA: TGCGCCAGCAGCTTGGCCGGGGGACAGGGAGGAGATACGCAGTATTTT. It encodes CASSLAGGQGGDTQYF.

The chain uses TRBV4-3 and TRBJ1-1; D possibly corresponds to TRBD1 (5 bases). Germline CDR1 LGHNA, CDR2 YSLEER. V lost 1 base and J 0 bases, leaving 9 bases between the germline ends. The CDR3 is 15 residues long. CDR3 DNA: TGCGCCAGCAGCCAAGCGGGGACCCTGAACACTGAAGCTTTCTTT. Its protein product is CASSQAGTLNTEAFF.

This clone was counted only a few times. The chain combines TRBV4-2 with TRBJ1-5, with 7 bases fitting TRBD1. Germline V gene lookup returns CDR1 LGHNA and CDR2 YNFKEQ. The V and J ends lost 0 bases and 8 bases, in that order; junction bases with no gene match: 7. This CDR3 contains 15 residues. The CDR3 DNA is TGTGCCAGCAGCCAAGAACAGGGGCCTTATGAGCCCCAGCATTTT. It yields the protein CASSQEQGPYEPQHF.

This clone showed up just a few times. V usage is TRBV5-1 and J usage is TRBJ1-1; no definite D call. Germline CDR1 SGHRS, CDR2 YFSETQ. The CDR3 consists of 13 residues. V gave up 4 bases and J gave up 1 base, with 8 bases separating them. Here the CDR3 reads CASSVDQNTEAFF. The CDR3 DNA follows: TGCGCCAGCAGCGTTGACCAGAACACTGAAGCTTTCTTT.

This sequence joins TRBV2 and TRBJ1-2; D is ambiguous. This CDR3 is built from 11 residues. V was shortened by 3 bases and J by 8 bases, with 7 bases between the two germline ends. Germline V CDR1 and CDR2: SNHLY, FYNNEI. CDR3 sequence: CASSEWVGYTF. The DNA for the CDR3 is TGTGCCAGCAGTGAGTGGGTCGGCTACACCTTC.

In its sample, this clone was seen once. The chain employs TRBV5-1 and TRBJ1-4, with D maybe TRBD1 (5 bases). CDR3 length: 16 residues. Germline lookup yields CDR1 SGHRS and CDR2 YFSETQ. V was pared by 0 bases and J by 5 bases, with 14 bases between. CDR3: CASSLAGGAGNEKLFF. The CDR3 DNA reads TGCGCCAGCAGCTTGGCCGGAGGGGCAGGGAATGAAAAACTGTTTTTT. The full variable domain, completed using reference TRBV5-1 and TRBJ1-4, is KAGVTQTPRYLIKTRGQQVTLSCSPISGHRSVSWYQQTPGQGLQFLFEYFSETQRNKGNFPGRFSGRQFSNSRSEMNVSTLELGDSALYLCASSLAGGAGNEKLFFGSGTQLSVL.

The CDR3 nucleotides read TGTGCCAGCAGCGCGCAGGGGGCTGGCGAAAAACTGTTTTTT. Protein product: CASSAQGAGEKLFF. The chain uses TRBV9 and TRBJ1-4; 8 bases are shared with TRBD1. With 3 bases clipped from V and 8 bases from J, the junction kept 6 bases outside the gene matches. CDR1 is SGDLS, CDR2 YYNGEE, per germline. The length of the CDR3 is 14 residues.

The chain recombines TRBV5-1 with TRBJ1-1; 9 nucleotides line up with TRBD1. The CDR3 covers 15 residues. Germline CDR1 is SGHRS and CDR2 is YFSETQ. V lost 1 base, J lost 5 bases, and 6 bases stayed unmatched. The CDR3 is CASSLLGQGETEAFF. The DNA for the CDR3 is TGCGCCAGCAGCTTGTTGGGACAGGGAGAGACTGAAGCTTTCTTT.

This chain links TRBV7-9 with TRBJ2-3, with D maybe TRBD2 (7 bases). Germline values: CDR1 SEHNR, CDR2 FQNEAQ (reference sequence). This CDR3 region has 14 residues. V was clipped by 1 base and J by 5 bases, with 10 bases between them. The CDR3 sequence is CASSLDGGQDTQYF. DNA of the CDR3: TGTGCCAGCAGCTTAGACGGGGGGCAAGATACGCAGTATTTT.

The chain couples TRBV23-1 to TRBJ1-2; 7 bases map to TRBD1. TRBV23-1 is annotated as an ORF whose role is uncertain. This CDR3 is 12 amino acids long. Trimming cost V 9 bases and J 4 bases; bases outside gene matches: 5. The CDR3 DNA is TGCGCCAGTCTAGACAGGGTCTATGGCTACACCTTC. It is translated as CASLDRVYGYTF.